This T cell receptor beta chain comes out of a study of identifying expanded T cells in peripheral blood. V shed 1 base and J 4 bases; nucleotides not matched to a gene: 7. CDR1 SGHRS and CDR2 YFSETQ come from the germline V gene. The CDR3 totals 16 residues. This table comes from immunoSEQ multiplex PCR, and its TCRdb copy is limited to in-frame clones, with some not included. The data contain approximately 57,000 clones, roughly 90% of them seen just once; the ten biggest clones take up 3.6%. No infections or other immune events were documented during collection. V usage is TRBV5-1 and J usage is TRBJ2-3; 9 bases are shared with TRBD2. The receptor's source is a person aged 18-70 years in good health. Sequencing was performed on blood. CDR3 coding DNA: TGCGCCAGCAGCTTGTCGGGACTAGCCCGCCCAGATACGCAGTATTTT. It translates to CASSLSGLARPDTQYF.